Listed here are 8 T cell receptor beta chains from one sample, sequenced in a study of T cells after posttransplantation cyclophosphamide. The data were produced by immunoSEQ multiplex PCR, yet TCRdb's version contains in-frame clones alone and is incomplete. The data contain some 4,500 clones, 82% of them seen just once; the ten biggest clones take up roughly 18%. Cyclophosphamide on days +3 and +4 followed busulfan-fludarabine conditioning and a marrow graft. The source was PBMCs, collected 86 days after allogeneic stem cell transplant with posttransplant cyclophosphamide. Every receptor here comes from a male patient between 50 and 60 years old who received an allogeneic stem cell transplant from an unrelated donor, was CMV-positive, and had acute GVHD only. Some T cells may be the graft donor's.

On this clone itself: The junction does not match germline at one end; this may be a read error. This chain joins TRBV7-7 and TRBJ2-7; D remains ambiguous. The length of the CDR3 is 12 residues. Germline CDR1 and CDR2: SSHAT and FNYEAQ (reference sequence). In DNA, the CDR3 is TGTGCTAGCAGCCCCAGAACCTACGAGCAGTACTTC. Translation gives CASSPRTYEQYF. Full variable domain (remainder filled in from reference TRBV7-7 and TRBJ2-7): GAGVSQSPRYKVTKRGQDVTLRCDPISSHATLYWYQQALGQGPEFLTYFNYEAQPDKSGLPSDRFSAERPEGSISTLTIQRTEQRDSAMYRCASSPRTYEQYFGPGTRLTVT.

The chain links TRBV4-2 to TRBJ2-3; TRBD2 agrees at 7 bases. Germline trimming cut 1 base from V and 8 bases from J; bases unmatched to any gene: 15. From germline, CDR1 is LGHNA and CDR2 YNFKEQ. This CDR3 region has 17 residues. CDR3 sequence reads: CASSQGGLRGGGGTQYF. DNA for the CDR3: TGTGCCAGCAGCCAAGGGGGGTTGCGTGGCGGGGGTGGTACGCAGTATTTT.

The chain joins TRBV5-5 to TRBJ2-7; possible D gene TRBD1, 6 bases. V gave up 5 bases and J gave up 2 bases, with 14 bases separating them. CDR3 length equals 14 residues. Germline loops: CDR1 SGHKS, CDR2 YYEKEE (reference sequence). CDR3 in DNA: TGTGCCAGCAGGGCGCCGACAGGAACCTACGAGCAGTACTTC. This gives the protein CASRAPTGTYEQYF. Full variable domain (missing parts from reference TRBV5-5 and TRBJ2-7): DAGVTQSPTHLIKTRGQQVTLRCSPISGHKSVSWYQQVLGQGPQFIFQYYEKEERGRGNFPDRFSARQFPNYSSELNVNALLLGDSALYLCASRAPTGTYEQYFGPGTRLTVT.

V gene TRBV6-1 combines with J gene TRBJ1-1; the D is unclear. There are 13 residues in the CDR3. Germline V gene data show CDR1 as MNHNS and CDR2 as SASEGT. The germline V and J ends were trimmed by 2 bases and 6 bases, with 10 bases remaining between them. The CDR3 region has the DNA TGTGCCAGCAGTGAATCGGGGAGAGCTGAAGCTTTCTTT. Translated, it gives CASSESGRAEAFF.

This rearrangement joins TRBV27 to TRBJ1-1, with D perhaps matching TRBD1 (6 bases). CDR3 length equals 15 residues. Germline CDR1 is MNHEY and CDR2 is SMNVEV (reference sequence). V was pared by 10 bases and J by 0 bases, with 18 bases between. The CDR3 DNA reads TGTGCCACCCGGACAGCAAATTACTTGAACACTGAAGCTTTCTTT. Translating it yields CATRTANYLNTEAFF.

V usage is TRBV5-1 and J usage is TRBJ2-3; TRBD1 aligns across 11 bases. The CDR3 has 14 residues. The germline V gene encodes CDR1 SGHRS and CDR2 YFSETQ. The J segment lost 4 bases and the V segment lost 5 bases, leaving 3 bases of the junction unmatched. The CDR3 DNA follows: TGCGCCAGCAGGCAGGGACAGGGGGCAGATACGCAGTATTTT. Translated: CASRQGQGADTQYF.

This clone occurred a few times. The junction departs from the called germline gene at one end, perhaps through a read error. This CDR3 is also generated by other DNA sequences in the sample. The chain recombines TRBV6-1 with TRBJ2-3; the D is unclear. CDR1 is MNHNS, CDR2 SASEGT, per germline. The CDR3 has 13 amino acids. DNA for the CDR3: TGTGCTAGCAGGCTGCCGGGCACAGATACGCAGTATTTT. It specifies CASRLPGTDTQYF.

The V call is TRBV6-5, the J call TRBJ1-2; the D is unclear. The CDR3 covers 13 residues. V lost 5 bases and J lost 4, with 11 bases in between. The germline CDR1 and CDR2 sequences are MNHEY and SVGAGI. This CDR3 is CASSTDARYGYTF. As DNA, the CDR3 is TGTGCCAGCAGTACAGACGCCCGCTATGGCTACACCTTC.